A single sample is the source of the 23 T cell receptor beta chains below, sequenced in a study of cytomegalovirus exposure and HLA in healthy donors. The PCR used 60 Vbeta and 13 Jbeta primers. Only in-frame clones appear in the TCRdb table, and some are missing; sequencing was by immunoSEQ multiplex PCR. The sample records 100,000 to 150,000 clones, about 68% being singletons. Source material: PBMCs. The receptors stem from a man aged 35-49 years in good health and CMV-seropositive.

The rearrangement uses TRBV6-4 and TRBJ1-2, with 8 bases aligning to TRBD1. The CDR3 loop spans 16 amino acids. Trimming cost V 4 bases and J 5 bases; bases outside gene matches: 12. Germline values: CDR1 MRHNA, CDR2 SNTAGT. CDR3 nucleotide sequence: TGTGCCAGCAGTGTGATGGCAGGGGGCGTTGGTTATGGCTACACCTTC. Its protein product is CASSVMAGGVGYGYTF.

The chain uses TRBV19 and TRBJ2-7; 10 bases line up with TRBD1. CDR3 length: 14 residues. Germline values: CDR1 LNHDA, CDR2 SQIVND (reference sequence). J gave up 2 bases and V 6 bases, and 4 bases lay outside the gene matches. The CDR3 sequence: CASRSTGGPYEQYF. In DNA form, the CDR3 reads TGTGCCAGTAGATCGACAGGGGGCCCCTACGAGCAGTACTTC.

V usage is TRBV5-1 and J usage is TRBJ1-6; TRBD1 might be the D (6 bases). The CDR3 has 13 amino acids. V dropped 4 bases and J dropped 9 bases, with 11 bases sitting between them. In germline, CDR1 is SGHRS, CDR2 YFSETQ. In nucleotides, the CDR3 is TGCGCCAGCAGCCCCAACAGGGTTTCACCCCTCCACTTT. It codes for CASSPNRVSPLHF.

In this sample, this clone turned up a few times. The CDR3 here is CASSWASGGAEQFF. The CDR3 bases are TGTGCCAGCTCTTGGGCTAGCGGGGGCGCTGAGCAGTTCTTC. The chain links TRBV13 to TRBJ2-1; the match to TRBD2 covers 10 bases. Germline lookup yields CDR1 PRHDT and CDR2 FYEKMQ (reference sequence). V shed 8 bases and J 9 bases; nucleotides not matched to a gene: 10. This CDR3 has 14 residues.

The V gene is TRBV7-8, the J gene TRBJ1-2; 7 nucleotides align to TRBD1. CDR3 length equals 12 residues. Germline V gives CDR1 SGHVS, CDR2 FQNEAQ. Unmatched junction bases numbered 2, after V lost 5 bases and J lost 5 bases. CDR3 loop: CASSQTGYGYTF. CDR3 DNA: TGTGCCAGCAGCCAGACAGGGTATGGCTACACCTTC.

This clone has more than one count but fewer than ten. This chain joins TRBV29-1 and TRBJ2-3, with D perhaps matching TRBD1 (6 bases). V was clipped by 0 bases and J by 2 bases, with 12 bases between them. CDR1 is SQVTM and CDR2 is ANQGSEA in the germline V gene. The CDR3 has 15 residues. CDR3 coding DNA: TGCAGCGTTGAAGATAGTCGGGGACACACAGATACGCAGTATTTT. This codes for CSVEDSRGHTDTQYF.

The rearrangement joins TRBV10-3 to TRBJ2-1; D perhaps matches TRBD2 (5 bases). V lost 3 bases and J lost 3, with 12 bases in between. The germline V gene has CDR1 ENHRY and CDR2 SYGVKD. The CDR3 loop spans 15 amino acids. The CDR3 here is CAISEGWESYNEQFF. In nucleotides, the CDR3 is TGTGCCATCAGTGAAGGGTGGGAGAGCTACAATGAGCAGTTCTTC.

This sequence joins TRBV4-2 and TRBJ2-4; 8 bases match TRBD2. Germline V gives CDR1 LGHNA, CDR2 YNFKEQ. V shed 6 bases, J shed 7 bases, and the junction held 8 bases outside the gene matches. The CDR3 loop spans 14 amino acids. CDR3 nucleotides: TGTGCCAGCAGAGGTAGCGGGGAGGGGAACATTCAGTACTTC. Protein product: CASRGSGEGNIQYF.

J is TRBJ1-2 and V is TRBV5-1; TRBD1 might be the D (5 bases). The V gene lost 0 bases and the J gene lost 4 bases, with 10 bases spanning the gap. Per germline, CDR1 SGHRS and CDR2 YFSETQ. The CDR3 loop spans 14 amino acids. The CDR3 reads CASSLGQSVYGYTF. CDR3 DNA sequence: TGCGCCAGCAGCTTGGGACAGAGCGTCTATGGCTACACCTTC.

The chain joins TRBV7-2 to TRBJ2-5; 7 nucleotides line up with TRBD1. In germline, CDR1 is SGHTA, CDR2 FQGNSA. J gave up 5 bases and V 5 bases, and 5 bases lay outside the gene matches. The CDR3 is 13 residues long. CDR3 residues: CASSRGLTETQYF. The CDR3 DNA is TGTGCCAGCAGCAGGGGGCTAACGGAGACCCAGTACTTC.

V and J are TRBV11-2 and TRBJ2-1; 8 bases agree with TRBD1. Looked up from germline, CDR1 is SGHAT and CDR2 is FQNNGV. The CDR3 loop spans 15 amino acids. V trimming: 4 bases; J trimming: 2 bases; junction bases outside the gene matches: 4. The CDR3 region is CASSSRGPTYNEQFF. CDR3 bases: TGTGCCAGCAGCTCCAGGGGGCCCACCTACAATGAGCAGTTCTTC.

The chain joins TRBV6-1 to TRBJ1-2; D is undetermined. The CDR3 is made up of 14 amino acids. V shed 3 bases and J shed 3 bases, with 11 bases lying between them. In germline, CDR1 is MNHNS, CDR2 SASEGT. Written as DNA, the CDR3 is TGTGCCAGCAGTGAGGGGAGTCGCGACTATGGCTACACCTTC. Its translation: CASSEGSRDYGYTF.

Concerning this clone: The sample holds other DNA sequences that translate to the same CDR3. The chain has TRBV5-1 and TRBJ2-1, with 8 nucleotides matching TRBD2. Germline CDR1 is SGHRS and CDR2 is YFSETQ. The CDR3 extends over 16 amino acids. Germline trimming cut 1 base from V and 1 base from J; bases unmatched to any gene: 4. CDR3 coding DNA: TGCGCCAGCAGCTTGATCGGCGGGAGGTCCTACAATGAGCAGTTCTTC. Translation: CASSLIGGRSYNEQFF.

This clone has a handful of counts. This chain uses TRBV11-3 with TRBJ2-7; TRBD1 agrees at 9 bases. This CDR3 has 19 residues. With 4 bases clipped from V and 2 bases from J, the junction kept 18 bases outside the gene matches. CDR1 SGHNT and CDR2 YENEEA come from the germline V gene. For the CDR3, the DNA is TGTGCCAGCAGCTGTACTTACCGGGACAGGGTAAAGACTCCCTACGAGCAGTACTTC. It encodes CASSCTYRDRVKTPYEQYF.

The CDR3 bases are TGTGCCAGCAGCTTGAGGCTAGCGGGTTCCTACGAGCAGTACTTC. Translated, it gives CASSLRLAGSYEQYF. The chain is built from TRBV5-6 and TRBJ2-7; 8 bases line up with TRBD2. The V gene end was trimmed by 1 base and the J gene end by 1 base; junction bases not matched to a gene: 4. Germline V gene sequence: CDR1 SGHDT, CDR2 YYEEEE. The CDR3 consists of 15 residues.

This chain uses TRBV5-1 with TRBJ1-3; TRBD1 is a possible D gene (5 bases). CDR3 length: 15 residues. Germline-derived CDR1 and CDR2 are SGHRS and YFSETQ. The ends were cut back, 0 bases at V and 4 bases at J, with 11 bases in the middle. The CDR3 spells CASSLEGDIGNTIYF. CDR3 DNA: TGCGCCAGCAGCTTGGAAGGGGATATCGGAAACACCATATATTTT.

V is TRBV5-5 and J is TRBJ1-1; 10 positions agree with TRBD1. The CDR3 totals 16 residues. With 0 bases clipped from V and 2 bases from J, the junction kept 4 bases outside the gene matches. Germline V gene data show CDR1 as SGHKS and CDR2 as YYEKEE (reference sequence). DNA of the CDR3: TGTGCCAGCAGCTTGGGGGGACAGGGGTACAACACTGAAGCTTTCTTT. Its translation is CASSLGGQGYNTEAFF.

The chain has TRBV7-9 and TRBJ1-2; a weak D match, TRBD1 (6 bases). The CDR3 is 17 amino acids. V lost 5 bases, J lost 4 bases, and 23 bases lay in between. The V gene's germline CDR1 is SEHNR and CDR2 FQNEAQ (reference sequence). CDR3 nucleotides: TGTGCCAGCAGCCGAGGACAGACAGGTCGTTCGGGCTATGGCTACACCTTC. It codes for CASSRGQTGRSGYGYTF.

In its sample, this clone was seen a few times. This sequence joins TRBV4-1 and TRBJ1-2; 9 nucleotides agree with TRBD1. The germline V gene has CDR1 MGHRA and CDR2 YSYEKL. Trimming cost V 5 bases and J 3 bases; bases outside gene matches: 4. This CDR3 contains 14 residues. CDR3 loop: CASSFRTGDYGYTF. The CDR3 DNA is TGCGCCAGCAGCTTTAGGACAGGGGACTATGGCTACACCTTC.

This chain joins TRBV5-4 and TRBJ2-1; 10 positions match TRBD2. Germline lookup yields CDR1 SGHNT and CDR2 YYREEE (reference sequence). V trimming: 2 bases; J trimming: 1 base; junction bases outside the gene matches: 6. The CDR3 has 17 residues. The CDR3 DNA is TGTGCCAGCAGCTTCTCGCTAGCGGGAGTTTCCTACAATGAGCAGTTCTTC. Amino acids: CASSFSLAGVSYNEQFF.

The CDR3 protein is CASSLRTIGLAGDLSGANVLTF. The CDR3, as DNA: TGTGCCAGCAGTTTACGTACTATCGGACTAGCGGGAGACTTGTCCGGGGCCAACGTCCTGACTTTC. The chain links TRBV27 to TRBJ2-6; TRBD2 matches at 13 bases. This CDR3 is 22 amino acids long. V trimming: 2 bases; J trimming: 4 bases; junction bases outside the gene matches: 17. Germline values: CDR1 MNHEY, CDR2 SMNVEV (reference sequence). Using reference TRBV27 and TRBJ2-6 for the parts outside the CDR3, the full variable domain is EAQVTQNPRYLITVTGKKLTVTCSQNMNHEYMSWYRQDPGLGLRQIYYSMNVEVTDKGDVPEGYKVSRKEKRNFPLILESPSPNQTSLYFCASSLRTIGLAGDLSGANVLTFGAGSRLTVL.

The CDR3 DNA follows: TGTGCCAGCACCCCAGCGGGGGGCTATCAGCCCCAGCATTTT. Translating gives CASTPAGGYQPQHF. This chain links TRBV7-2 with TRBJ1-5, with D perhaps matching TRBD1 (6 bases). With 7 bases removed from V and 5 bases from J, the gap between germline ends came to 15 bases. Per germline, CDR1 SGHTA and CDR2 FQGNSA. This CDR3 is 14 amino acids long.

On this clone itself: Within the sample, other DNA sequences also encode this same CDR3. The chain carries TRBV18 and TRBJ2-1, with 12 bases matching TRBD2. This CDR3 contains 15 residues. Germline CDR1 is KGHSH and CDR2 is LQKENI. V lost 3 bases, J lost 4 bases, and 1 base stayed unmatched. The CDR3 DNA reads as TGTGCCAGCTCACCCGGGACTAGCGGGTACAATGAGCAGTTCTTC. Translated: CASSPGTSGYNEQFF.